The table lists the clone carrying this TCR beta chain with many counts. Unique molecular identifiers were incorporated into the prepared TCRbeta library. Using its own MiXCR run on the PCR reads, TCRdb lists one record per CDR3 protein. Altogether 90,000 to 100,000 distinct CDR3 sequences are present, 12% being singletons, with the ten largest covering more than 11%. This record belongs to a study of T-cell reconstitution after alpha-beta-depleted transplantation in children. The germline V gene has CDR1 SGHVS and CDR2 FQNEAQ. Trimming took off 4 bases at V and 6 bases at J, with 11 bases between the two ends. This CDR3 has 13 residues.

The chain uses TRBV7-8 and TRBJ2-3; D is possibly TRBD1 or TRBD2 (5 bases each). The clonotype originates from a human donor who donated a stem cell graft to a child with inherited bone marrow failure. The starting material was PBMCs from the stem cell graft donor, obtained from the stem cell graft. CDR3 bases: TGTGCCAGCAGCTGGGACCCTTCGGATACGCAGTATTTT. The encoded protein is CASSWDPSDTQYF.